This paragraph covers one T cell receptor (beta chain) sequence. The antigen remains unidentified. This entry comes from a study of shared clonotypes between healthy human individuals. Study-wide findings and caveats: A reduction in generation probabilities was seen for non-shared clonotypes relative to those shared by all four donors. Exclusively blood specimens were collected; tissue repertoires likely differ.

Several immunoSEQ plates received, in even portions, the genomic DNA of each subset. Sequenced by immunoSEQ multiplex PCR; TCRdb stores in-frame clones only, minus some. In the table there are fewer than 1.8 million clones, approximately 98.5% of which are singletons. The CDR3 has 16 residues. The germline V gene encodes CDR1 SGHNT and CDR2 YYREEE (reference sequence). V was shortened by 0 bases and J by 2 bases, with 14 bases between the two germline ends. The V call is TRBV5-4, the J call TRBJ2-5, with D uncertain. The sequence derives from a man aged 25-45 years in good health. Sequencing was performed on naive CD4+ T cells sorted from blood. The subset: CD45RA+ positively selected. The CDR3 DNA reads TGTGCCAGCAGCTTGGTCAATTGGGTCCCACAAGAGACCCAGTACTTC. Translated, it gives CASSLVNWVPQETQYF.